These 10 T cell receptor beta chains originate from one sample sequenced in a study of blood T cell repertoires in COVID-19. Sequenced by immunoSEQ multiplex PCR; TCRdb stores in-frame clones only, minus some. The sample contains over 90,000 clones, more than 90% of which appear only once. The source material was peripheral blood. Receptor source: a man between 18 and 35 years old with acute or convalescent COVID-19.

V is TRBV24-1 and J is TRBJ2-7, with no clear D. V lost 1 base and J 5 bases, leaving 8 bases between the germline ends. Germline CDR1 is KGHDR and CDR2 is SFDVKD. The CDR3 is 13 amino acids. Here the CDR3 reads CATSDFLANEQYF. Here the CDR3 DNA reads TGTGCCACCAGTGATTTCTTAGCAAACGAGCAGTACTTC.

This sequence joins TRBV19 and TRBJ1-1, with D unclear. The V gene's germline CDR1 is LNHDA and CDR2 SQIVND (reference sequence). Trimming left V 5 bases short and J 1 base short, with 8 bases between. The CDR3 runs to 13 residues. CDR3 in amino acids: CASSPTSNTEAFF. The CDR3 DNA reads as TGTGCCAGTAGTCCCACTTCGAACACTGAAGCTTTCTTT.

The chain is built from TRBV24-1 and TRBJ2-3; perhaps TRBD2 as D (7 bases). Between the trimmed V and J ends, which lost 0 bases and 3 bases, there was a span of 15 bases. The CDR3 runs to 17 residues. Per the germline V gene, CDR1 is KGHDR and CDR2 is SFDVKD. The chain's CDR3 is CATSDLARGGLTDTQYF. The DNA for the CDR3 is TGTGCCACCAGTGATTTGGCGAGGGGGGGCCTGACAGATACGCAGTATTTT.

The chain couples TRBV29-1 to TRBJ1-2; D unresolved. From germline, CDR1 is SQVTM and CDR2 ANQGSEA. Trimming removed 5 bases from V and 1 base from J, with 20 bases in between. The CDR3 is 16 residues long. The CDR3 region is CSVSFSGGSYNYGYTF. In DNA form, the CDR3 reads TGCAGCGTTTCATTCTCTGGCGGCTCATATAACTATGGCTACACCTTC. The variable domain in full, with the rest retrieved from reference TRBV29-1 and TRBJ1-2, is SAVISQKPSRDICQRGTSLTIQCQVDSQVTMMFWYRQQPGQSLTLIATANQGSEATYESGFVIDKFPISRPNLTFSTLTVSNMSPEDSSIYLCSVSFSGGSYNYGYTFGSGTRLTVV.

The chain uses TRBV24-1 and TRBJ2-2; 10 bases map to TRBD1. CDR1 is KGHDR and CDR2 is SFDVKD in the germline V gene. Unmatched junction bases numbered 2, after V lost 2 bases and J lost 3 bases. The CDR3 has 16 residues. The CDR3 protein is CATSDSGQGDTGELFF. CDR3 DNA: TGTGCCACCAGTGATTCCGGACAGGGGGACACCGGGGAGCTGTTTTTT.

This clone has a single count. This chain joins TRBV6-5 and TRBJ2-3; perhaps TRBD2 as D (5 bases). The CDR3 consists of 15 residues. V lost 2 bases and J lost 2, with 11 bases in between. Germline V gene sequence: CDR1 MNHEY, CDR2 SVGAGI. The CDR3 is CASSYGAEITDTQYF. The CDR3 coding sequence is TGTGCCAGCAGTTACGGAGCGGAGATCACAGATACGCAGTATTTT.

The chain is built from TRBV30 and TRBJ2-3; the match to TRBD2 covers 9 bases. The V segment lost 2 bases and the J segment 5 bases; nucleotides outside the gene matches: 14. The CDR3 contains 17 residues. Germline V lookup: CDR1 GTSNPN, CDR2 SVGIG (reference sequence). The DNA for the CDR3 is TGTGCCTGGAGTTTAGGGGTGGCTAGCGGGATACGAGATACGCAGTATTTT. As protein: CAWSLGVASGIRDTQYF.

In its sample, this clone was seen once. The chain recombines TRBV2 with TRBJ2-3, with 13 bases matching TRBD2. CDR3 size: 15 residues. CDR1 is SNHLY, CDR2 FYNNEI, per germline. Trimming took 6 bases from V and 11 from J; bases not matched to a gene: 11. CDR3 sequence: CASSLGLAGVEGQYF. CDR3 nucleotides: TGTGCCAGCAGCTTAGGACTAGCGGGGGTCGAGGGGCAGTATTTT.

V usage is TRBV7-2 and J usage is TRBJ1-1, with TRBD1 identical over 7 bases. There are 15 residues in the CDR3. V trimming: 5 bases; J trimming: 7 bases; junction bases outside the gene matches: 13. Germline CDR1 reads SGHTA; CDR2 reads FQGNSA. The CDR3 nucleotides are TGTGCCAGCAGCCAGAGGGGTGCAGGGGGGCTTGAAGCTTTCTTT. Its protein product is CASSQRGAGGLEAFF. The variable domain in full, completed from reference TRBV7-2 and TRBJ1-1, reads GAGVSQSPSNKVTEKGKDVELRCDPISGHTALYWYRQSLGQGLEFLIYFQGNSAPDKSGLPSDRFSAERTGGSVSTLTIQRTQQEDSAVYLCASSQRGAGGLEAFFGQGTRLTVV.

The chain couples TRBV9 to TRBJ2-5; 9 bases are shared with TRBD2. Germline CDR1 is SGDLS and CDR2 is YYNGEE. Trimming cost V 3 bases and J 5 bases; bases outside gene matches: 8. CDR3 length: 15 amino acids. In DNA form, the CDR3 reads TGTGCCAGCAGCGAAGAGGGACTAGCCTGGGAGACCCAGTACTTC. Protein sequence: CASSEEGLAWETQYF. The variable domain in full, completed from reference TRBV9 and TRBJ2-5, reads DSGVTQTPKHLITATGQRVTLRCSPRSGDLSVYWYQQSLDQGLQFLIQYYNGEERAKGNILERFSAQQFPDLHSELNLSSLELGDSALYFCASSEEGLAWETQYFGPGTRLLVL.